Listed below are T cell receptor beta chains from one sample, sequenced in a study of shared clonotypes between healthy human individuals. Profiling relied on immunoSEQ multiplex PCR, and the TCRdb table lists in-frame clones only, not all of them. The sample includes some 530,000 clones, approximately 80% of them seen just once. The sequencing input was PBMCs. The receptors were sampled from a woman between 35 and 50 years old in good health. Some clones in this sample may be carry-over from other donors' samples. CDR3s include the opening cysteine and the closing phenylalanine or tryptophan. A D gene is named only where the DNA matches it firmly. Rows may omit the clone size; those that give it use once, few, many or a size class.

V gene	J gene	D gene	clone size	CDR3 DNA	CDR3 protein
TRBV19	TRBJ2-2	TRBD2	NA	TGTGCCAGTAGTGCTCCCGGGAGGACCGGGGAGCTGTTTTTT	CASSAPGRTGELFF
TRBV18	TRBJ2-5	NA	NA	TGTGCCAGCTCACCATCCACAGAGACCCAGTACTTC	CASSPSTETQYF
TRBV19	TRBJ2-5	TRBD2	once	TGTGCCAGTAGTATGCCGGGACTAGCGGGCCAAGAGACCCAGTACTTC	CASSMPGLAGQETQYF
TRBV18	TRBJ1-5	NA	NA	TGTGCCAGCTCACCCGATAGCAATCAGCCCCAGCATTTT	CASSPDSNQPQHF
TRBV7-2	TRBJ1-4	NA	NA	TGTGCCAGCAGTTGGACAGCTGACAATGAAAAACTGTTTTTT	CASSWTADNEKLFF
TRBV14	TRBJ2-5	NA	NA	TGTGCCAGCAGCCGAGCCAGCGGAGAGACCCAGTACTTC	CASSRASGETQYF
TRBV6-6	TRBJ1-4	NA	NA	TGTGCCAGCAGTTACCAGCAGGCAACTAATGAAAAACTGTTTTTT	CASSYQQATNEKLFF
TRBV4-1	TRBJ2-7	NA	NA	TGCGCCAGCAGCCAAGTTCTGGGTCCTGGGATCTACGAGCAGTACTTC	CASSQVLGPGIYEQYF
TRBV28	TRBJ1-1	NA	NA	TGTGCCAGCAGTAACCGGACGGGGAACACTGAAGCTTTCTTT	CASSNRTGNTEAFF
TRBV19	TRBJ2-1	TRBD2	NA	TGTGCCAGTAGTACACTAGCGGGAGGCAATGAGCAGTTCTTC	CASSTLAGGNEQFF
TRBV28	TRBJ1-5	TRBD1	NA	TGTGCCAGCAGCCCAGCCCGGGACAGGGGGTTGTGGAGCAATCAGCCCCAGCATTTT	CASSPARDRGLWSNQPQHF
TRBV18	TRBJ1-2	TRBD1	NA	TGTGCCAGCTCACCATCAGGGGGAGCGTCCGGCTACACCTTC	CASSPSGGASGYTF
TRBV6-5	TRBJ1-5	NA	few	TGTGCCAGCAGTTGGACCCGCGGCGATCAGCCCCAGCATTTT	CASSWTRGDQPQHF
TRBV4-2	TRBJ1-2	NA	NA	TGTGCCAGCAGCCAAGTATCTGGTTCCCACGGCTACACCTTC	CASSQVSGSHGYTF
TRBV5-1	TRBJ2-7	TRBD1	NA	TGCGCCAGCAGCTTGGTGGGACAGAGCTCCTACGAGCAGTACTTC	CASSLVGQSSYEQYF
TRBV7-2	TRBJ1-1	NA	NA	TGTGCCAGCAGCTTAGAGGTTACACCGTGGGGGAGTGAAGCTTTCTTT	CASSLEVTPWGSEAFF
TRBV7-2	TRBJ1-1	NA	NA	TGTGCCAGCAGCTTCCAGGGGCGGGGGACCCACACTGAAGCTTTCTTT	CASSFQGRGTHTEAFF
TRBV5-1	TRBJ2-2	TRBD1	once	TGCGCCAGCAGCTTTGGGACAGACCTTAACACCGGGGAGCTGTTTTTT	CASSFGTDLNTGELFF
TRBV21-1	TRBJ1-5	NA	NA	TGTGCCAGCAGCCCGCGACAGAAAGACTATAGCAATCAGCCCCAGCATTTT	CASSPRQKDYSNQPQHF
TRBV5-1	TRBJ1-1	NA	NA	TGCGCCAGCAGCTTGTTCCTAGGGAGAACTGAAGCTTTCTTT	CASSLFLGRTEAFF
TRBV2	TRBJ2-1	NA	NA	TGTGCCAGCAGTGAAGTATTTGCGTCTTACTACAATGAGCAGTTCTTC	CASSEVFASYYNEQFF
TRBV10-2	TRBJ1-1	NA	once	TGCGCCAGCAGTGAGTCGAGGCAGCTTGAAGCTTTCTTT	CASSESRQLEAFF
TRBV9	TRBJ2-2	NA	NA	TGTGCCAGCAGCGTAGCTCTGGACAGACAAAACACCGGGGAGCTGTTTTTT	CASSVALDRQNTGELFF
TRBV7-8	TRBJ2-1	NA	NA	TGTGCCAGCAGCTACCAGAGGATTTACAATGAGCAGTTCTTC	CASSYQRIYNEQFF
TRBV18	TRBJ2-5	NA	NA	TGTGCCAGCTCACCCGAGAGCAGAGTGGAGACCCAGTACTTC	CASSPESRVETQYF
TRBV4-2	TRBJ2-3	TRBD2	NA	TGTGCCAGCAGCCAAGGGCTAGCGGGCTTAACAGATACGCAGTATTTT	CASSQGLAGLTDTQYF
TRBV7-2	TRBJ2-5	TRBD2	few	TGTGCCAGCAGCTTATTTGCTAGCGGTGAGACCCAGTACTTC	CASSLFASGETQYF
TRBV7-2	TRBJ2-4	NA	NA	TGTGCCAGCAGCTTAGGAGTAAACATTCAGTACTTC	CASSLGVNIQYF
TRBV7-6	TRBJ2-7	TRBD1	NA	TGTGCCAGCAGCTTAGCGGACAGGGGCAACTACGAGCAGTACTTC	CASSLADRGNYEQYF
TRBV10-3	TRBJ2-1	TRBD2	once	TGTGCCGTAAAAAGCGGGAGTAAGGATGAGCAGTTCTTC	CAVKSGSKDEQFF
TRBV28	TRBJ2-3	TRBD2	NA	TGTGCCAGCAGTTTGGGGGGGGGAGACACAGATACGCAGTATTTT	CASSLGGGDTDTQYF
TRBV5-1	TRBJ2-5	NA	NA	TGCGCCAGCAGCTTTAGGCGGAGCGGTTCAGGAGAGACCCAGTACTTC	CASSFRRSGSGETQYF
TRBV12-5	TRBJ2-5	NA	NA	TGTGCTAGTGGTATTAGCAGGGCGGAGACCCAGTACTTC	CASGISRAETQYF
TRBV28	TRBJ1-4	TRBD1	NA	TGTGCCAGCAGTTCCCCGACAGGGGTGGGAGAAAAACTGTTTTTT	CASSSPTGVGEKLFF
TRBV20-1	TRBJ2-1	TRBD2	NA	TGCAGTGCTCGACTAGCGGTTGAGCAGTTCTTC	CSARLAVEQFF
TRBV5-1	TRBJ1-1	NA	NA	TGCGCCAGCAGCTTGGGGCTAGCGGTGGGGACTGAAGCTTTCTTT	CASSLGLAVGTEAFF
TRBV29-1	TRBJ2-1	NA	NA	TGCAGCGTGTTCAGTCGGTGGAATGAGCAGTTCTTC	CSVFSRWNEQFF
TRBV6-4	TRBJ1-1	NA	few	TGTGCCAGCAGGAGGGGTACTGAAGCTTTCTTT	CASRRGTEAFF
TRBV19	TRBJ1-5	TRBD1	NA	TGTGCCAGTAGTCCTTTCCGGACAGGAGACAATCAGCCCCAGCATTTT	CASSPFRTGDNQPQHF
TRBV27	TRBJ1-5	NA	many	TGTGCCAGCAGTTTGTACAGGGAGCAGCCCCAGCATTTT	CASSLYREQPQHF
TRBV28	TRBJ2-5	NA	few	TGTGCCAGCAGTCCAAGGACCGGGATGTACCAAGAGACCCAGTACTTC	CASSPRTGMYQETQYF
TRBV25-1	TRBJ2-3	NA	NA	TGTGCCAGCCAACCCACCAGCGGCAGTTTTACGCAGTATTTT	CASQPTSGSFTQYF
TRBV7-2	TRBJ2-7	NA	NA	TGTGCCAGCAGCTTGCAGCGCGCCCAGGGATCCTACGAGCAGTACTTC	CASSLQRAQGSYEQYF
TRBV5-1	TRBJ2-7	TRBD1	NA	TGCGCCAGCAGCTTGTCAGGACAGGGAATATACGAGCAGTACTTC	CASSLSGQGIYEQYF
TRBV6-6	TRBJ2-1	TRBD1	NA	TGTGCCACCAGGACAGGATACAATGAGCAGTTCTTC	CATRTGYNEQFF
TRBV6-1	TRBJ1-3	NA	NA	TGTGCCAGCAGTTGGACCAACACCATATATTTT	CASSWTNTIYF
TRBV6-1	TRBJ2-5	NA	NA	TGTGCCAGCCGCCAGTCAAGGCCCCGCGAGACCCAGTACTTC	CASRQSRPRETQYF
TRBV18	TRBJ1-2	NA	NA	TGTGCCAGCTCAATTGGGACGGAGGGCTACACCTTC	CASSIGTEGYTF
TRBV7-3	TRBJ1-2	NA	NA	TGTGCCAGTGGGTTGGGGCAGGGCCCCCTTGGCTACACCTTC	CASGLGQGPLGYTF
TRBV11-1	TRBJ2-1	TRBD2	NA	TGTGCCAGCAGCCGGGCGGGAGTCGTCTCCTACAATGAGCAGTTCTTC	CASSRAGVVSYNEQFF
TRBV6-6	TRBJ2-3	NA	NA	TGTGCCAGCAGTTACAGCCTGGGTGATACGCAGTATTTT	CASSYSLGDTQYF
TRBV28	TRBJ1-2	NA	NA	TGTGCCAGCAGGGACGCCATCGGACAGTGGAACGGCTACACCTTC	CASRDAIGQWNGYTF
TRBV7-3	TRBJ2-7	TRBD2	NA	TGTGCCAGCAGCCCCGGGACTAGCTCGTACGAGCAGTACTTC	CASSPGTSSYEQYF
TRBV2	TRBJ1-1	NA	NA	TGTGCCAGCAGTGAAGTTGGAAGCACTGAAGCTTTCTTT	CASSEVGSTEAFF
TRBV4-1	TRBJ2-7	NA	NA	TGCGCCAGCAGCCAAGATCCCCTAGCGAGGGACGAGCAGTACTTC	CASSQDPLARDEQYF
TRBV25-1	TRBJ1-4	NA	NA	TGTGCCAGCAGTGAAGGCCAGGGAGGGGAAAAACTGTTTTTT	CASSEGQGGEKLFF
TRBV29-1	TRBJ1-2	NA	NA	TGCAGCGTTGACACAGGAGAAGCTAACTATGGCTACACCTTC	CSVDTGEANYGYTF